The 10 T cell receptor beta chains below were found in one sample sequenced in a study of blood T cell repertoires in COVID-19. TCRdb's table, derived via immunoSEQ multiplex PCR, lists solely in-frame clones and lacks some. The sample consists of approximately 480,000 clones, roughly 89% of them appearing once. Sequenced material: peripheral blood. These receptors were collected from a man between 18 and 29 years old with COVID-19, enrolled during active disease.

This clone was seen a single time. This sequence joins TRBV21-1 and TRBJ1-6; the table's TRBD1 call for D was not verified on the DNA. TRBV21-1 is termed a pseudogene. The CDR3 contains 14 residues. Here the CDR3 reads CASTLTGGNSPLHF. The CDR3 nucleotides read TGTGCCAGCACCCTTACAGGGGGCAATTCACCCCTCCACTTT.

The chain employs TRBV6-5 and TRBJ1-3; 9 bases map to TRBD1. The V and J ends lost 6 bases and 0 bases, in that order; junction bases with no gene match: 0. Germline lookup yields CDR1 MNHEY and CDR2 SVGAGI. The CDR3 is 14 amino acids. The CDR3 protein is CASRTGGSGNTIYF. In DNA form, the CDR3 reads TGTGCCAGCAGGACAGGGGGCTCTGGAAACACCATATATTTT.

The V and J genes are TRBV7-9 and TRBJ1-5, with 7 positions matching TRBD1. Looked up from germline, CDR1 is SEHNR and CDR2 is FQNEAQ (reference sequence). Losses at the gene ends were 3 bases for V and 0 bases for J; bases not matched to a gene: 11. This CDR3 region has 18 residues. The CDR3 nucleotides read TGTGCCAGCAGCTTCGGGACAGACAGATACTATAGCAATCAGCCCCAGCATTTT. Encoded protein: CASSFGTDRYYSNQPQHF.

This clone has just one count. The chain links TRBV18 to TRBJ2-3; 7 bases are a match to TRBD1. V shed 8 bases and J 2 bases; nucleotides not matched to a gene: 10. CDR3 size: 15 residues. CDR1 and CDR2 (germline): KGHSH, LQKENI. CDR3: CASHKTGDATDTQYF. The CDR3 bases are TGTGCCAGCCACAAAACAGGGGATGCCACAGATACGCAGTATTTT.

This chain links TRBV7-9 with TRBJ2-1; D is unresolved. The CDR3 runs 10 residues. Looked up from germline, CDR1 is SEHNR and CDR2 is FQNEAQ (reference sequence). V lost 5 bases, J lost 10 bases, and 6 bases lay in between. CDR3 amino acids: CASSAVEQFF. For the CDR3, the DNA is TGTGCCAGCAGCGCGGTGGAGCAGTTCTTC.

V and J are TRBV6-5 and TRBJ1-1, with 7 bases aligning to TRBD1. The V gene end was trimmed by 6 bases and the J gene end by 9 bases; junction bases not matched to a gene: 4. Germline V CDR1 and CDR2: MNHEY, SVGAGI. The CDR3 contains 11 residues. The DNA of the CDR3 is TGTGCCAGCAGCTACAGGGGTAAAGCTTTCTTT. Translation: CASSYRGKAFF.

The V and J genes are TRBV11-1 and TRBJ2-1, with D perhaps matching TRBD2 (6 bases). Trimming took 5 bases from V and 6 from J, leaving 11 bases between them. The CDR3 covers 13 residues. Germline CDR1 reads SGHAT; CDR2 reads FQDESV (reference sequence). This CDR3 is CASSPRDSNEQFF. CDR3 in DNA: TGTGCCAGCAGCCCACGGGACTCCAATGAGCAGTTCTTC.

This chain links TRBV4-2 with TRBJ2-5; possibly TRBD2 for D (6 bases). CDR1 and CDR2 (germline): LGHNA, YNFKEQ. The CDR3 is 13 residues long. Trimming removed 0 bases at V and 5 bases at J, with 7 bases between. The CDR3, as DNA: TGTGCCAGCAGCCAAGAAGGGAGGGAGACCCAGTACTTC. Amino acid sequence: CASSQEGRETQYF.

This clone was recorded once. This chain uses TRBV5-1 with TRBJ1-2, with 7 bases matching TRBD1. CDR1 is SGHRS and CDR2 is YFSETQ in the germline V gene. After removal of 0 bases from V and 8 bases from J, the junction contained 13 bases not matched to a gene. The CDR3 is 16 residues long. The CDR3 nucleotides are TGCGCCAGCAGCTTGGACCCACTGACAGGGACGGGCGGCTACACCTTC. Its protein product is CASSLDPLTGTGGYTF.

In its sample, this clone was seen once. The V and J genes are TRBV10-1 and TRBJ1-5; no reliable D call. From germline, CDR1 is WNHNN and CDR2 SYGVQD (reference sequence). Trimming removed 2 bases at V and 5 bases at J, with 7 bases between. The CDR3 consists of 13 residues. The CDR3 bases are TGCGCCAGCAGTGAGGAGGGCGATCAGCCCCAGCATTTT. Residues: CASSEEGDQPQHF.